A single sample gave rise to the 25 T cell receptor beta chains below, sequenced in a study of blood T cells in healthy people across ages. Together with a sample-barcoded 5' primer, a J-beta primer mix was included in a second PCR lasting roughly 6 to 12 cycles. TCRdb reprocessed the 5' RACE reads with MiXCR, giving one entry per CDR3 protein. The table lists about 1.4 million distinct CDR3 sequences, around 59% of them singletons. Sequencing used blood. Receptor source: a man aged 18 to 29 in good health.

The chain uses TRBV5-1 and TRBJ2-3, with 10 bases fitting TRBD2. Germline CDR1 is SGHRS and CDR2 is YFSETQ. The CDR3 extends over 16 amino acids. Trimming cost V 5 bases and J 3 bases; bases outside gene matches: 9. The DNA of the CDR3 is TGCGCCAGCAGTTACAGCGGGGGGGCTCGGACAGATACGCAGTATTTT. This gives the protein CASSYSGGARTDTQYF.

The chain is built from TRBV4-1 and TRBJ2-3; TRBD1 matches at 7 bases. V shed 4 bases, J shed 1 base, and the junction held 5 bases outside the gene matches. Germline CDR1 is MGHRA and CDR2 is YSYEKL. This CDR3 has 15 amino acids. CDR3 region: CASSPAGTGTDTQYF. The DNA for the CDR3 is TGCGCCAGCAGCCCGGCCGGGACAGGCACAGATACGCAGTATTTT.

The chain joins TRBV29-1 to TRBJ2-1; 9 nucleotides align to TRBD2. The germline CDR1 and CDR2 sequences are SQVTM and ANQGSEA. The J segment lost 4 bases and the V segment lost 5 bases, leaving 3 bases of the junction unmatched. CDR3 length: 13 residues. The CDR3 DNA sequence: TGCAGCGTTCCTAGCGGGATATACAATGAGCAGTTCTTC. Translated, it gives CSVPSGIYNEQFF.

The table lists this clonotype with a few counts. V is TRBV4-2 and J is TRBJ2-7, with 12 bases identical to TRBD2. V was pared by 1 base and J by 3 bases, with 4 bases of the junction left unmatched. CDR1 is LGHNA, CDR2 YNFKEQ, per germline. The length of the CDR3 is 16 residues. This CDR3 is CASSQVRLAGDYEQYF. The CDR3 nucleotides are TGTGCCAGCAGCCAAGTCAGACTAGCGGGGGACTACGAGCAGTACTTC.

The chain is built from TRBV2 and TRBJ1-2; D is unresolved. The CDR3 is 15 residues long. V dropped 5 bases and J dropped 2 bases, with 15 bases sitting between them. Germline-derived CDR1 and CDR2 are SNHLY and FYNNEI. CDR3 bases: TGTGCCAGCAGTTGGGAGGAGGAACCCAACTATGGCTACACCTTC. This translates into CASSWEEEPNYGYTF.

The sample holds a few counts of this clonotype. The rearrangement links TRBV29-1 to TRBJ2-1; D is possibly TRBD1 or TRBD2 (5 bases each). Trimming cost V 6 bases and J 9 bases, with 24 bases left between them. The V gene's germline CDR1 is SQVTM and CDR2 ANQGSEA. This CDR3 spans 15 amino acids. In DNA form, the CDR3 reads TGCAGCGTACGGGACCAAACCTGGGGTCCGGCTGAGCAGTTCTTC. It codes for CSVRDQTWGPAEQFF.

The CDR3: CASSRRNLGSTEAFF. DNA of the CDR3: TGTGCCAGCAGCCGTCGTAATTTGGGGAGCACTGAAGCTTTCTTT. J is TRBJ1-1 and V is TRBV3-1; D call uncertain. Germline V gene sequence: CDR1 LGHDT, CDR2 YNNKEL (reference sequence). V was trimmed by 4 bases and J by 4 bases, leaving 16 bases between them. There are 15 residues in the CDR3.

The rearrangement uses TRBV21-1 and TRBJ2-4; the tabulated D call, TRBD1, remains unverified against the DNA. TRBV21-1 is flagged as a pseudogene. The CDR3 contains 16 residues. In nucleotides, the CDR3 is TGTGCCAGCAGCAAACGCAAGGCAGGGGGCAGAAACATTCAGTACTTC. Translated, it gives CASSKRKAGGRNIQYF.

The chain recombines TRBV12-3 or TRBV12-4 with TRBJ1-2, with D possibly being TRBD1 (6 bases). The CDR3 totals 16 residues. Trimming took off 6 bases at V and 6 bases at J, with 23 bases between the two ends. The CDR3 coding sequence is TGTGCCAGCAGCCCATACCTACAACAGGGACGGGATGGCTACACCTTC. Translated: CASSPYLQQGRDGYTF.

The chain links TRBV29-1 to TRBJ2-3; D not certain. CDR3 length equals 11 residues. V lost 4 bases and J 5 bases, leaving 7 bases between the germline ends. Germline V CDR1 and CDR2: SQVTM, ANQGSEA. CDR3 nucleotides: TGCAGCGTTGTTGTGGGAGATACGCAGTATTTT. Its translation is CSVVVGDTQYF.

This clonotype was detected only a few times. V gene TRBV3-1 combines with J gene TRBJ2-3; a possible D gene is TRBD2 (6 bases). This CDR3 region has 15 residues. Trimming shortened V by 0 bases and J by 8 bases, and 15 bases separated the two germline ends. Germline loops: CDR1 LGHDT, CDR2 YNNKEL (reference sequence). The CDR3 bases are TGTGCCAGCAGCCAAGATGGGGCGGGGTCGGGTACGCAGTATTTT. Translation: CASSQDGAGSGTQYF.

With regard to this clonotype: A read error may account for a junction end that differs from germline. This chain connects TRBV28 to TRBJ2-7; possible D gene TRBD2, 6 bases. The CDR3 sequence is 16 residues long. Germline V gene sequence: CDR1 MDHEN, CDR2 SYDVKM. CDR3 DNA: TGTGCCAGCAGTTTATGGGGGGGTGGGGACTCCTACAAGCAGTACTTC. This codes for CASSLWGGGDSYKQYF.

The gene calls are TRBV12-3 or TRBV12-4 and TRBJ2-7; D is undetermined. This CDR3 contains 13 residues. Between the trimmed V and J ends, which lost 5 bases and 2 bases, there was a span of 10 bases. The CDR3 spells CASSAGFTYEQYF. The CDR3 region has the DNA TGTGCCAGCAGTGCAGGATTTACCTACGAGCAGTACTTC.

A few counts support this clonotype. The V call is TRBV5-1, the J call TRBJ2-7; D is uncertain. Germline V gene data show CDR1 as SGHRS and CDR2 as YFSETQ. Between the trimmed V and J ends, which lost 4 bases and 5 bases, there was a span of 16 bases. CDR3 length: 14 residues. CDR3 loop: CASSMNTASDEQYF. The CDR3 DNA sequence: TGCGCCAGCAGCATGAATACAGCTTCGGACGAGCAGTACTTC.

This chain links TRBV12-3 or TRBV12-4 with TRBJ2-5; 7 nucleotides agree with TRBD2. The J call may be faulty, since TRBJ2-7 better matches the DNA end. The CDR3 consists of 15 residues. Here the CDR3 reads CASSFNPGGTYEQYF. The CDR3 region has the DNA TGTGCCAGCAGTTTTAACCCGGGAGGTACCTACGAGCAGTACTTC.

This chain links TRBV14 with TRBJ2-7; TRBD1 is a possible D gene (6 bases). The CDR3 runs to 15 residues. In germline, CDR1 is SGHDN, CDR2 FVKESK. V was shortened by 4 bases and J by 0 bases, with 13 bases between the two germline ends. In DNA, the CDR3 is TGTGCCAGCAGCCTGGTTAGGGGGTACTCCTACGAGCAGTACTTC. Encoded protein: CASSLVRGYSYEQYF. The whole variable domain, filled in from reference TRBV14 and TRBJ2-7, reads EAGVTQFPSHSVIEKGQTVTLRCDPISGHDNLYWYRRVMGKEIKFLLHFVKESKQDESGMPNNRFLAERTGGTYSTLKVQPAELEDSGVYFCASSLVRGYSYEQYFGPGTRLTVT.

V and J are TRBV5-1 and TRBJ1-2; D might be TRBD1 (6 bases). With 3 bases removed from V and 5 bases from J, the gap between germline ends came to 17 bases. The CDR3 has 15 residues. From germline, CDR1 is SGHRS and CDR2 YFSETQ. As DNA, the CDR3 is TGCGCCAGCAGCTCGCGGGGCCGGGACATATATGGCTACACCTTC. This gives the protein CASSSRGRDIYGYTF.

The chain has TRBV15 and TRBJ2-5; D remains ambiguous. V was shortened by 5 bases and J by 11 bases, with 21 bases between the two germline ends. This CDR3 spans 14 amino acids. The germline gives CDR1 LNHNV, CDR2 YYDKDF (reference sequence). The CDR3 DNA is TGTGCCACCAGCCCGGACCCTAACTACAATGAGCAGTACTTC. Translated, it gives CATSPDPNYNEQYF.

This clonotype came up a few times. V gene TRBV29-1 combines with J gene TRBJ2-7, with 9 bases fitting TRBD1. Germline loops: CDR1 SQVTM, CDR2 ANQGSEA. J gave up 3 bases and V 7 bases, and 7 bases lay outside the gene matches. The CDR3 extends over 13 amino acids. The CDR3 is CSGGPGQGYEQYF. CDR3 DNA: TGCAGCGGTGGACCGGGACAGGGCTACGAGCAGTACTTC.

The rearrangement joins TRBV29-1 to TRBJ2-2; D gene ambiguous. Germline V gene lookup returns CDR1 SQVTM and CDR2 ANQGSEA. The CDR3 has 14 amino acids. The V and J ends lost 3 bases and 2 bases respectively, with 10 bases between them. The CDR3 nucleotides are TGCAGCGTTGATTTGTCGGTTAACACCGGGGAGCTGTTTTTT. Protein: CSVDLSVNTGELFF.

A single count supports this clonotype. J is TRBJ1-2 and V is TRBV20-1, with D hard to call. V was shortened by 0 bases and J by 5 bases, with 10 bases between the two germline ends. The germline gives CDR1 DFQATT, CDR2 SNEGSKA (reference sequence). There are 13 residues in the CDR3. The CDR3 sequence: CSARDLLEYGYTF. As DNA, the CDR3 is TGCAGTGCTAGAGATCTCTTAGAATATGGCTACACCTTC.

This chain connects TRBV4-1 to TRBJ2-5; TRBD2 matches 10 bases. The J call is doubtful: the DNA matches TRBJ2-7 better. This CDR3 is 16 amino acids long. Germline V gives CDR1 MGHRA, CDR2 YSYEKL. DNA of the CDR3: TGCGCCAGCAGCCACCTACCCGGGACTAGCGACTACGAGCAGTACTTC. This translates into CASSHLPGTSDYEQYF.

This clonotype was detected a few times. The chain employs TRBV20-1 and TRBJ2-5; 8 bases map to TRBD2. J was trimmed by 1 base and V by 4 bases; bases with no gene match: 14. The length of the CDR3 is 17 residues. Germline CDR1 and CDR2: DFQATT and SNEGSKA (reference sequence). The CDR3 bases are TGCAGTGCTACCCCGACTAGCGTATGGGAAGTCCAAGAGACCCAGTACTTC. Its translation: CSATPTSVWEVQETQYF.

The rearrangement uses TRBV7-9 and TRBJ2-5; tentative D call: TRBD2 (6 bases). V lost 5 bases and J 0 bases, leaving 13 bases between the germline ends. The CDR3 runs 15 residues. Germline lookup yields CDR1 SEHNR and CDR2 FQNEAQ (reference sequence). This CDR3 is CASSQYGGNQETQYF. The CDR3 bases are TGTGCCAGCAGCCAATACGGGGGTAACCAAGAGACCCAGTACTTC.

V is TRBV4-2 and J is TRBJ2-3; D call uncertain. This CDR3 has 14 amino acids. Trimming shortened V by 2 bases and J by 3 bases, and 9 bases separated the two germline ends. The germline CDR1 and CDR2 sequences are LGHNA and YNFKEQ. The CDR3 reads CASSQLDSTDTQYF. DNA for the CDR3: TGTGCCAGCAGCCAACTAGATAGTACAGATACGCAGTATTTT.